This T cell receptor beta chain was identified during a study of beta chain features in type 1 diabetes. Findings of the study overall: Within patients, naive, central memory and Treg TCRB repertoires seemed more similar than within healthy donors.

Sorting based on CD45RO/CCR7/CD25/CD127/CD95/CD27 separated CD4+ naive, central memory, regulatory and stem cell-like memory cells. The isolated RNA, all of it, was reverse transcribed, so expressed TCRB transcripts were what got sequenced. Produced via immunoSEQ multiplex PCR; TCRdb's table is partial and in-frame only. In the table there are some 220,000 clones, approximately 10% of which are singletons. This clone was seen a handful of times. Its antigen remains unknown. V dropped 5 bases and J dropped 6; count of bases not matched to a gene: 5. This CDR3 has 13 residues. Looked up from germline, CDR1 is GTSNPN and CDR2 is SVGIG (reference sequence).

What was sequenced was central memory CD4+ T cells from blood. The TCR comes from a young man in good health. V is TRBV30 and J is TRBJ1-5, with TRBD1 matching over 9 bases. CDR3 sequence (DNA): TGTGCCTGGTCGGGGGACAGGGTTCAGCCCCAGCATTTT. This sequence encodes CAWSGDRVQPQHF.